This T cell receptor beta chain was profiled in a study of T-cell reconstitution after alpha-beta-depleted transplantation in children. V lost 7 bases and J 9 bases, leaving 18 bases between the germline ends. The CDR3 covers 13 residues. Germline V CDR1 and CDR2: SQVTM, ANQGSEA. Library preparation (for TCRbeta) was performed with unique molecular identifiers. TCRdb reanalysed the PCR reads using MiXCR and keeps one entry per CDR3 protein. The sample holds fewer than 200,000 distinct CDR3 sequences; about 6.8% are singletons and the top ten take more than 2.5%. Sequencing used PBMCs from the stem cell graft donor, obtained from the stem cell graft. The gene calls are TRBV29-1 and TRBJ2-2; D unclear. The sequence was collected from a human donor who donated a stem cell graft to a child with Wiskott-Aldrich syndrome. CDR3 residues: CSAMFGLGRELFF. The CDR3 nucleotides are TGCAGCGCGATGTTTGGGTTAGGACGGGAGCTGTTTTTT.